This TCR beta chain was sequenced in a study of shared clonotypes between healthy human individuals. On the study more broadly: Three plates each covered CD4 naive and memory; CD8 naive two, CD8 memory one.

Concerning this clone: Its antigen is unidentified.

General study results and limits: Several donors held around 5% of naive CD4 clonotypes in common.

The germline gives CDR1 SGHRS, CDR2 YFSETQ. The CDR3 length is 16 residues. Trimming took off 3 bases at V and 1 base at J, with 14 bases between the two ends. Template for every sorted-subset replicate PCR totaled approximately 0.2 ug DNA, 25,000 to 35,000 T cell genomes. The method was immunoSEQ multiplex PCR; TCRdb's version includes in-frame clones alone and lacks a portion of them. This table has 300,000 or so clones, around two thirds appearing once. This receptor was identified in a man between 25 and 39 years old in good health. Sequencing was carried out using memory CD4+ T cells sorted from blood. Subset here: CD45RA-negative fraction. This chain joins TRBV5-1 and TRBJ1-3; TRBD1 might be the D (5 bases). In DNA form, the CDR3 reads TGCGCCAGCAGCTACGGGGGGTCATCTTCTGGAAACACCATATATTTT. It encodes CASSYGGSSSGNTIYF.